The 32 T cell receptor beta chains below come from one sample, sequenced in a study of cytomegalovirus exposure and HLA in healthy donors. A multiplex PCR was run with 60 Vbeta primers and 13 Jbeta primers. Libraries were prepared by immunoSEQ multiplex PCR; TCRdb keeps only in-frame clonotypes and omits some of them. The table records roughly 100,000 clones, roughly three quarters of them present only once. Sequences were obtained from PBMCs. Source of these receptors: a man in his forties in good health and CMV-seropositive.

The chain recombines TRBV4-3 with TRBJ2-4, with TRBD1 identical over 9 bases. The ends lost 4 bases at V and 3 bases at J; junction bases unmatched: 7. In germline, CDR1 is LGHNA, CDR2 YSLEER. The CDR3 loop spans 16 amino acids. The CDR3 reads CASSPGQGPNKNIQYF. The CDR3 DNA sequence: TGCGCCAGCAGCCCGGGACAGGGCCCCAACAAAAACATTCAGTACTTC.

This chain connects TRBV10-3 to TRBJ2-6, with D possibly TRBD2 on 6 matching bases. The V gene lost 3 bases and the J gene lost 1 base, with 7 bases spanning the gap. The CDR3 is made up of 15 amino acids. Germline CDR1 and CDR2: ENHRY and SYGVKD. CDR3 coding DNA: TGTGCCATCAGTGACGCGGGATCTGGGGCCAACGTCCTGACTTTC. This encodes CAISDAGSGANVLTF.

On this clone itself: No conserved phenylalanine or tryptophan ends this CDR3, so it is likely a read error. It is unclear where the CDR3 begins or ends on the DNA, so no DNA is shown, and the CDR3 is as TCRdb lists it. This chain connects TRBV28 to TRBJ1-2; the table assigns TRBD1, which was not confirmed against the DNA. The CDR3 sequence runs 12 residues, both termini included. The germline CDR1 and CDR2 sequences are MDHEN and SYDVKM. Here the CDR3 reads CASSLWGTGASY.

The chain is built from TRBV5-4 and TRBJ1-1; D is possibly TRBD1 (6 bases). The germline V gene encodes CDR1 SGHNT and CDR2 YYREEE (reference sequence). The length of the CDR3 is 16 residues. V lost 2 bases and J lost 1, with 15 bases in between. The CDR3 region is CASSLEQGVRNTEAFF. As DNA, the CDR3 is TGTGCCAGCAGCTTAGAACAGGGTGTTCGGAACACTGAAGCTTTCTTT. Drawing the rest from reference TRBV5-4 and TRBJ1-1, the complete variable domain is ETGVTQSPTHLIKTRGQQVTLRCSSQSGHNTVSWYQQALGQGPQFIFQYYREEENGRGNFPPRFSGLQFPNYSSELNVNALELDDSALYLCASSLEQGVRNTEAFFGQGTRLTVV.

The CDR3 sequence is CASSRQVEAFF. The CDR3 DNA is TGTGCCTCTTCACGGCAGGTTGAAGCTTTCTTT. V and J are TRBV30 and TRBJ1-1, with D hard to call. Looked up from germline, CDR1 is GTSNPN and CDR2 is SVGIG (reference sequence). The CDR3 loop spans 11 amino acids. The germline V and J ends were trimmed by 7 bases and 7 bases, with 13 bases remaining between them.

The genes are TRBV5-1 and TRBJ2-7; D is unclear. In germline, CDR1 is SGHRS, CDR2 YFSETQ. Trimming cost V 1 base and J 0 bases, with 8 bases left between them. This CDR3 region has 14 residues. The CDR3: CASSLSVISYEQYF. In nucleotides, the CDR3 is TGCGCCAGCAGCTTGTCGGTGATCTCCTACGAGCAGTACTTC. The variable domain in full, completed from reference TRBV5-1 and TRBJ2-7, reads KAGVTQTPRYLIKTRGQQVTLSCSPISGHRSVSWYQQTPGQGLQFLFEYFSETQRNKGNFPGRFSGRQFSNSRSEMNVSTLELGDSALYLCASSLSVISYEQYFGPGTRLTVT.

The chain combines TRBV29-1 with TRBJ1-2; TRBD1 aligns across 8 bases. CDR1 SQVTM and CDR2 ANQGSEA come from the germline V gene. This CDR3 contains 13 residues. Germline trimming cut 5 bases from V and 3 bases from J; bases unmatched to any gene: 5. CDR3 amino acids: CSVKTGADYGYTF. Written as DNA, the CDR3 is TGCAGCGTTAAGACAGGGGCTGACTATGGCTACACCTTC.

The V and J genes are TRBV5-5 and TRBJ2-5, with 7 bases aligning to TRBD1. CDR3 length equals 13 residues. Germline values: CDR1 SGHKS, CDR2 YYEKEE (reference sequence). V trimming: 4 bases; J trimming: 1 base; junction bases outside the gene matches: 1. The CDR3 DNA reads TGTGCCAGCAGCAGGGACAGCCAAGAGACCCAGTACTTC. Translation gives CASSRDSQETQYF. Supplemented by reference TRBV5-5 and TRBJ2-5, the full variable domain reads DAGVTQSPTHLIKTRGQQVTLRCSPISGHKSVSWYQQVLGQGPQFIFQYYEKEERGRGNFPDRFSARQFPNYSSELNVNALLLGDSALYLCASSRDSQETQYFGPGTRLLVL.

About this clone: Other DNA variants within this sample encode the same CDR3. The V and J genes are TRBV9 and TRBJ2-2, with TRBD2 identical over 7 bases. Unmatched junction bases numbered 2, after V lost 2 bases and J lost 4 bases. This CDR3 contains 14 residues. Looked up from germline, CDR1 is SGDLS and CDR2 is YYNGEE. CDR3 nucleotide sequence: TGTGCCAGCAGCGTCGAGCGGGGCACCGGGGAGCTGTTTTTT. Amino acids: CASSVERGTGELFF.

The chain has TRBV7-8 and TRBJ2-1, with TRBD2 matching over 9 bases. Germline lookup yields CDR1 SGHVS and CDR2 FQNEAQ. V lost 4 bases, J lost 2 bases, and 6 bases stayed unmatched. This CDR3 spans 16 amino acids. The CDR3 coding sequence is TGTGCCAGCAGCTCCTTAGCGGGAGTGGCCTACAATGAGCAGTTCTTC. Translation gives CASSSLAGVAYNEQFF.

The chain carries TRBV14 and TRBJ1-2; no clear D gene. CDR1 and CDR2 (germline): SGHDN, FVKESK. The CDR3 is 13 amino acids. The ends were cut back, 0 bases at V and 5 bases at J, with 7 bases in the middle. The CDR3 reads CASSQEEPYGYTF. CDR3 nucleotides: TGTGCCAGCAGCCAAGAAGAGCCTTATGGCTACACCTTC. Full variable domain (missing parts from reference TRBV14 and TRBJ1-2): EAGVTQFPSHSVIEKGQTVTLRCDPISGHDNLYWYRRVMGKEIKFLLHFVKESKQDESGMPNNRFLAERTGGTYSTLKVQPAELEDSGVYFCASSQEEPYGYTFGSGTRLTVV.

The V gene is TRBV15, the J gene TRBJ1-4, with no clear D. The V and J ends lost 2 bases and 5 bases respectively, with 9 bases between them. CDR3 length equals 14 residues. Germline V gene data show CDR1 as LNHNV and CDR2 as YYDKDF (reference sequence). CDR3 region: CATSRRGGNEKLFF. As DNA, the CDR3 is TGTGCCACCAGCAGACGGGGTGGAAATGAAAAACTGTTTTTT. Full variable domain (remainder filled in from reference TRBV15 and TRBJ1-4): DAMVIQNPRYQVTQFGKPVTLSCSQTLNHNVMYWYQQKSSQAPKLLFHYYDKDFNNEADTPDNFQSRRPNTSFCFLDIRSPGLGDTAMYLCATSRRGGNEKLFFGSGTQLSVL.

The chain couples TRBV4-1 to TRBJ2-1, with D tentatively TRBD2 (6 bases). Germline-derived CDR1 and CDR2 are MGHRA and YSYEKL. This CDR3 is 17 amino acids long. V lost 6 bases and J 2 bases, leaving 20 bases between the germline ends. CDR3 coding DNA: TGCGCCAGCAGACCCGGAGGGTTAGCGGAAGCCTACAATGAGCAGTTCTTC. Encoded protein: CASRPGGLAEAYNEQFF.

CDR3 in amino acids: CASSYGSPSTDTQYF. The CDR3 DNA is TGTGCCAGCAGTTACGGCTCTCCTAGCACAGATACGCAGTATTTT. The rearrangement links TRBV6-5 to TRBJ2-3; D gene unclear. V lost 2 bases to trimming and J lost 0 bases, with 9 bases between them. The CDR3 length is 15 residues. Per germline, CDR1 MNHEY and CDR2 SVGAGI.

The chain couples TRBV27 to TRBJ2-7; 9 nucleotides match TRBD1. Looked up from germline, CDR1 is MNHEY and CDR2 is SMNVEV (reference sequence). This CDR3 has 15 amino acids. The V and J ends lost 2 bases and 4 bases, in that order; junction bases with no gene match: 6. CDR3 in DNA: TGTGCCAGCAGTTTAACAGGGGGCGACACGTACGAGCAGTACTTC. It specifies CASSLTGGDTYEQYF.

This sequence joins TRBV6-1 and TRBJ2-3; 7 positions agree with TRBD1. Unmatched junction bases numbered 3, after V lost 1 base and J lost 2 bases. CDR1 and CDR2 from the germline V gene are MNHNS and SASEGT. The CDR3 length is 15 residues. CDR3 amino acids: CASSEEGAATDTQYF. In nucleotides, the CDR3 is TGTGCCAGCAGTGAAGAGGGGGCAGCCACAGATACGCAGTATTTT.

V is TRBV4-3 and J is TRBJ2-1; 10 bases align to TRBD1. CDR1 is LGHNA, CDR2 YSLEER, per germline. CDR3 length equals 15 residues. V lost 4 bases and J lost 6; bases outside the gene matches: 6. The CDR3 spells CASSLTGTGANEQFF. In DNA form, the CDR3 reads TGCGCCAGCAGCCTTACCGGGACAGGGGCCAATGAGCAGTTCTTC.

V is TRBV10-2 and J is TRBJ1-2, with a possible D match to TRBD1 (6 bases). This CDR3 region has 12 residues. Trimming pared 4 bases from V and 8 bases from J, leaving 11 bases between. Germline V gives CDR1 WSHSY, CDR2 SAAADI. The CDR3 DNA reads as TGCGCCAGCAGTGTAGCAGGGGACGGCTACACCTTC. Translating it yields CASSVAGDGYTF.

J is TRBJ2-7 and V is TRBV6-5; 8 bases agree with TRBD1. Germline V gene sequence: CDR1 MNHEY, CDR2 SVGAGI. Trimming cost V 0 bases and J 3 bases; bases outside gene matches: 1. The CDR3 extends over 14 amino acids. The chain's CDR3 is CASSYSGQVYEQYF. The CDR3 region has the DNA TGTGCCAGCAGTTACTCGGGACAGGTCTACGAGCAGTACTTC.

The sample holds a few counts of this clone. The chain recombines TRBV6-5 with TRBJ2-7, with a possible D match to TRBD2 (5 bases). Between the trimmed V and J ends, which lost 4 bases and 4 bases, there was a span of 14 bases. The germline CDR1 and CDR2 sequences are MNHEY and SVGAGI. This CDR3 comprises 14 residues. The CDR3 region has the DNA TGTGCCAGCAGTTCACTCGCAACTAGTTACGAGCAGTACGTC. It yields the protein CASSSLATSYEQYV.

The V gene is TRBV5-1, the J gene TRBJ2-3; D ambiguous. The CDR3 is 14 residues long. V was clipped by 4 bases and J by 2 bases, with 11 bases between them. Germline CDR1 SGHRS, CDR2 YFSETQ. CDR3 in amino acids: CASSPTPPTDTQYF. DNA of the CDR3: TGCGCCAGCAGCCCGACTCCCCCCACAGATACGCAGTATTTT. Combining the CDR3 with reference TRBV5-1 and TRBJ2-3 gives the whole variable domain KAGVTQTPRYLIKTRGQQVTLSCSPISGHRSVSWYQQTPGQGLQFLFEYFSETQRNKGNFPGRFSGRQFSNSRSEMNVSTLELGDSALYLCASSPTPPTDTQYFGPGTRLTVL.

This CDR3 reads CAWSVRQGFGYTF. In DNA form, the CDR3 reads TGTGCCTGGAGTGTACGGCAGGGGTTCGGCTACACCTTC. This sequence joins TRBV30 and TRBJ1-2; tentatively, D is TRBD1 (6 bases). The germline V gene encodes CDR1 GTSNPN and CDR2 SVGIG (reference sequence). CDR3 size: 13 residues. Trimming cost V 0 bases and J 8 bases, with 13 bases left between them.

This clone was seen more than once but under ten times. The gene calls are TRBV27 and TRBJ2-1, with TRBD2 matching 11 bases. The germline V gene encodes CDR1 MNHEY and CDR2 SMNVEV (reference sequence). The CDR3 runs 15 residues. V was clipped by 6 bases and J by 8 bases; unmatched bases: 9. Here the CDR3 reads CASSYSGRAGDEQFF. The CDR3 DNA reads as TGTGCCAGCAGCTATAGCGGGAGGGCCGGCGATGAGCAGTTCTTC.

The chain uses TRBV5-4 and TRBJ2-1, with a possible D match to TRBD1 (7 bases). Trimming pared 2 bases from V and 5 bases from J, leaving 14 bases between. Germline loops: CDR1 SGHNT, CDR2 YYREEE (reference sequence). CDR3 length: 15 amino acids. CDR3 bases: TGTGCCAGCAGCTTAAGACAGGGAGGAAACAATGAGCAGTTCTTC. Its translation is CASSLRQGGNNEQFF.

This rearrangement joins TRBV6-5 to TRBJ2-5, with 9 bases fitting TRBD1. Germline lookup yields CDR1 MNHEY and CDR2 SVGAGI. The trim removed 7 bases at V and 6 bases at J, leaving 6 bases unmatched. CDR3 size: 13 residues. CDR3 amino acids: CASKRQGGQTQYF. The CDR3 DNA reads as TGTGCCAGCAAGCGACAGGGGGGACAGACCCAGTACTTC.

The chain is built from TRBV5-4 and TRBJ2-3; perhaps TRBD2 as D (5 bases). The CDR3 length is 13 residues. Germline V gene lookup returns CDR1 SGHNT and CDR2 YYREEE (reference sequence). V was shortened by 4 bases and J by 1 base, with 7 bases between the two germline ends. This CDR3 reads CASSPEGTDTQYF. CDR3 bases: TGTGCCAGCAGCCCGGAGGGCACAGATACGCAGTATTTT.

This chain links TRBV6-5 with TRBJ2-1; 13 positions match TRBD2. This CDR3 has 16 residues. V lost 0 bases, J lost 9 bases, and 5 bases stayed unmatched. Germline CDR1 is MNHEY and CDR2 is SVGAGI. In nucleotides, the CDR3 is TGTGCCAGCAGTTACTCTTCGGGACTAGCGGGATTTGAGCAGTTCTTC. It encodes CASSYSSGLAGFEQFF.

The chain uses TRBV18 and TRBJ1-1; the D is unclear. Germline lookup yields CDR1 KGHSH and CDR2 LQKENI. This CDR3 has 15 residues. V lost 4 bases and J lost 1, with 13 bases in between. The CDR3 sequence is CASSRALRGNTEAFF. CDR3 in DNA: TGTGCCAGCTCACGGGCCCTCCGGGGGAACACTGAAGCTTTCTTT. Full variable domain (outside the CDR3, taken from reference TRBV18 and TRBJ1-1): NAGVMQNPRHLVRRRGQEARLRCSPMKGHSHVYWYRQLPEEGLKFMVYLQKENIIDESGMPKERFSAEFPKEGPSILRIQQVVRGDSAAYFCASSRALRGNTEAFFGQGTRLTVV.

This chain connects TRBV4-1 to TRBJ2-7; 15 bases match TRBD2. Germline assignment: CDR1 MGHRA and CDR2 YSYEKL. The length of the CDR3 is 16 residues. V trimming: 4 bases; J trimming: 4 bases; junction bases outside the gene matches: 5. CDR3 in amino acids: CASSLGTSGGNYEQYF. The CDR3 nucleotides are TGCGCCAGCAGCCTTGGGACTAGCGGGGGGAATTACGAGCAGTACTTC.

In its sample, this clone was seen a few times. V gene TRBV15 combines with J gene TRBJ2-1; TRBD2 is a possible D gene (5 bases). CDR1 and CDR2 from the germline V gene are LNHNV and YYDKDF (reference sequence). Trimming shortened V by 0 bases and J by 3 bases, and 9 bases separated the two germline ends. There are 15 residues in the CDR3. CDR3 loop: CATSRDNGVYNEQFF. The CDR3 DNA reads as TGTGCCACCAGCAGAGATAACGGGGTCTACAATGAGCAGTTCTTC.

The chain uses TRBV9 and TRBJ2-1; 7 positions match TRBD1. This CDR3 region has 15 residues. Germline values: CDR1 SGDLS, CDR2 YYNGEE. After removal of 0 bases from V and 4 bases from J, the junction contained 4 bases not matched to a gene. CDR3 in DNA: TGTGCCAGCAGCGTAGAGGGACAGACTTACAATGAGCAGTTCTTC. Amino acid sequence: CASSVEGQTYNEQFF. Filled out from reference TRBV9 and TRBJ2-1, the complete variable domain reads DSGVTQTPKHLITATGQRVTLRCSPRSGDLSVYWYQQSLDQGLQFLIQYYNGEERAKGNILERFSAQQFPDLHSELNLSSLELGDSALYFCASSVEGQTYNEQFFGPGTRLTVL.

The CDR3 region has the DNA TGCGCCAGCAGCCAAGGGATGACAGGGGTGAACACTGAAGCTTTCTTT. Translated: CASSQGMTGVNTEAFF. V usage is TRBV4-1 and J usage is TRBJ1-1, with 8 bases matching TRBD1. The CDR3 spans 16 residues. CDR1 is MGHRA and CDR2 is YSYEKL in the germline V gene. Losses at the gene ends were 1 base for V and 0 bases for J; bases not matched to a gene: 4.